The rows below give T cell receptor beta chains drawn from one sample of a study of blood T cell repertoires in COVID-19. TCRdb's table, derived via immunoSEQ multiplex PCR, lists solely in-frame clones and lacks some. The sample includes about 80,000 clones, around three quarters of them seen just once. The sequencing input was peripheral blood. The receptor source for this set is a man in his forties or fifties with active or convalescent COVID-19. Each CDR3 is given with its conserved first and last residue. Each record gives: D gene, J gene, clone size, V gene, CDR3 DNA, CDR3 protein. A D gene is named only where the DNA matches it firmly. Clone size is shown for a subset of rows, as once, few, many or a class of expanded clone.

.	TRBJ2-7	.	TRBV11-2	TGTGCCAGCAGCCTCTCGGTTTACGAGCAGTACTTC	CASSLSVYEQYF
TRBD1	TRBJ1-2	.	TRBV3-1/TRBV3-2	TGTGCCAGCAGCCAAGCCTCACGGGACAGGGATAGGGGCTACACCTTC	CASSQASRDRDRGYTF
.	TRBJ2-4	.	TRBV5-1	TGCGCCAGCAGCATAGGACAAGATTTAAACATTCAGTACTTC	CASSIGQDLNIQYF
TRBD1	TRBJ1-5	.	TRBV9	TGTGCCAGCAGCCAAGACAGGGGAAATCAGCCCCAGCATTTT	CASSQDRGNQPQHF
TRBD1	TRBJ2-2	.	TRBV10-1	TGCGCCAGCAGTGCGGGACAGGGGGTGACCACCGGGGAGCTGTTTTTT	CASSAGQGVTTGELFF
.	TRBJ2-5	.	TRBV5-1	.	CASSTSGLAGQETQYF
TRBD1	TRBJ1-1	.	TRBV10-3	TGTGCCATCAGTACCTCAGGGGGCGAGGTCGGTGAAGCTTTCTTT	CAISTSGGEVGEAFF
.	TRBJ1-5	.	TRBV7-4	TGTGCCAGCAGCGCACCTTCGCGAGGTCAGCCCCAGCATTTT	CASSAPSRGQPQHF
.	TRBJ1-4	.	TRBV5-1	TGCGCCAGCAGCTCGACAGTAACTAATGAAAAACTGTTTTTT	CASSSTVTNEKLFF
TRBD1	TRBJ1-5	.	TRBV18	TGTGCCAGCTCCCCACCAGGGGGGGCCCTCAGCGATCAGCCCCAGCATTTT	CASSPPGGALSDQPQHF
TRBD2	TRBJ2-1	.	TRBV5-4	TGTGCCAGCAGCTTGGCCGTTCGGACTAGCGGGGGGGATGAGCAGTTCTTC	CASSLAVRTSGGDEQFF
TRBD2	TRBJ2-3	.	TRBV5-4	TGTGCCAGCAGCGGGGGACTAGCACGTACAGATACGCAGTATTTT	CASSGGLARTDTQYF
TRBD2	TRBJ2-5	.	TRBV7-2	TGTGCCAGCAGCTTACGGCGGGGGGGAGAGACCCAGTACTTC	CASSLRRGGETQYF
TRBD1	TRBJ1-1	.	TRBV11-2	TGTGCCAGCAGCTTCCAGGGGGCGGGGACTGAAGCTTTCTTT	CASSFQGAGTEAFF
.	TRBJ1-1	.	TRBV19	TGTGCCAGTAGTATATATAGGGAGGGGAACACTGAAGCTTTCTTT	CASSIYREGNTEAFF
.	TRBJ1-1	once	TRBV20-1	TGCAGTGCCCAGAGGGACACTGAAGCTTTCTTT	CSAQRDTEAFF
.	TRBJ1-5	.	TRBV10-3	TGTGCCATCAGTGAGTCGGTTGGGGTGAGGGATCAGCCCCAGCATTTT	CAISESVGVRDQPQHF
.	TRBJ2-1	.	TRBV29-1	TGCAGTGCAGCGTACAATGAGCAGTTCTTC	CSAAYNEQFF
TRBD2	TRBJ2-5	.	TRBV9	TGTGCCAGCAGCGAGGCCCCCGGCGGGGGGTCAGAGACCCAGTACTTC	CASSEAPGGGSETQYF
.	TRBJ2-5	.	TRBV3-1/TRBV3-2	TGTGCCAGCAGCCAAGATAGGGGAGAGACCCAGTACTTC	CASSQDRGETQYF
.	TRBJ1-6	once	TRBV6-1	TGTGCCAGCAGTGAAGGGGGCAGCCAAGGTGGCCTCCACTTT	CASSEGGSQGGLHF
TRBD1	TRBJ1-5	few	TRBV7-2	TGTGCCAGCAGCTCCGACAGGGGCAGGGGACGGCCCCAGCATTTT	CASSSDRGRGRPQHF
TRBD1	TRBJ1-6	many	TRBV10-3	TGTGCCACCTTAACCGGGACAGGGGACCCTTATAATTCACCCCTCCACTTT	CATLTGTGDPYNSPLHF
.	TRBJ1-2	once	TRBV5-4	TGTGCCAGCAGCTTGGACGGGAACTATGGCTACACCTTC	CASSLDGNYGYTF
TRBD1	TRBJ1-1	.	TRBV7-2	TGTGCCAGCAGCTTAGTTGAGGGGGCGGTGGCTTTCTTT	CASSLVEGAVAFF
.	TRBJ1-1	.	TRBV6-5	TGTGCCAGCAGCCCGAGCCAGGCCCGTGAGGCTTTCTTT	CASSPSQAREAFF
.	TRBJ2-3	.	TRBV30	TGTGCCTGGACCGCGGGGTTTACAGATACGCAGTATTTT	CAWTAGFTDTQYF
TRBD2	TRBJ2-3	.	TRBV2	TGTGCCAGCAGTGAGTCGACTAGCGGGGTCACAGATACGCAGTATTTT	CASSESTSGVTDTQYF
.	TRBJ1-3	.	TRBV7-8	TGTGCCAGCAGCTTAGAAGCCGTCTCTGGAAACACCATATATTTT	CASSLEAVSGNTIYF
.	TRBJ2-3	.	TRBV5-1	TGCGCCAGCAGCGCCCTGGCGCGGGATACGCAGTATTTT	CASSALARDTQYF
.	TRBJ2-3	.	TRBV12-1	TGTGCCAGCAGCTTTGCGGCTAGGGCGGGAGATACGCAGTATTTT	CASSFAARAGDTQYF
.	TRBJ1-1	few	TRBV14	TGTGCCAGCAGCCTGGCCGGGGGGCCGACTGAAGCTTTCTTT	CASSLAGGPTEAFF
.	TRBJ2-5	.	TRBV7-8	TGTGCCAGCAGCTTAGGGGTTGCAGGGTCGGAGACCCAGTACTTC	CASSLGVAGSETQYF
TRBD2	TRBJ2-3	.	TRBV7-3	TGTGCCAGCAGCTTAGGGACTAGAGGAGGCACAGATACGCAGTATTTT	CASSLGTRGGTDTQYF
TRBD1	TRBJ1-6	once	TRBV7-9	TGTGCCAGCAACGACAGGGGGAGTTCACCCCTCCACTTT	CASNDRGSSPLHF
TRBD1	TRBJ2-7	.	TRBV5-1	TGCGCCAGCAGCTTTGGGGACAGGGTATACGGCGAGCAGTACTTC	CASSFGDRVYGEQYF
.	TRBJ1-2	once	TRBV12-3/TRBV12-4	TGTGCCAGCGGACGACAGGAGGAGCATGGCTACACCTTC	CASGRQEEHGYTF
TRBD2	TRBJ2-3	.	TRBV7-6	TGTGCCAGCAGCCCACCCCCCCCGGCCAGCGGGGTAACAGATACGCAGTATTTT	CASSPPPPASGVTDTQYF
.	TRBJ2-2	.	TRBV5-1	TGCGCCAGCAGCTTGGGGACACTTAACACCGGGGAGCTGTTTTTT	CASSLGTLNTGELFF
.	TRBJ1-6	.	TRBV10-3	TGTGCCATCAGTGAGGGAACGGACAATTCTAATTCACCCCTCCACTTT	CAISEGTDNSNSPLHF
.	TRBJ2-7	few	TRBV7-2	TGTGCCAGCAGCTTAGTTCCTGGCGGGGCCTCCTACGAGCAGTACTTC	CASSLVPGGASYEQYF
TRBD1	TRBJ2-1	.	TRBV11-2	TGTGCCAGCAGCTCCCTTGACAGGGACTCCTACAATGAGCAGTTCTTC	CASSSLDRDSYNEQFF